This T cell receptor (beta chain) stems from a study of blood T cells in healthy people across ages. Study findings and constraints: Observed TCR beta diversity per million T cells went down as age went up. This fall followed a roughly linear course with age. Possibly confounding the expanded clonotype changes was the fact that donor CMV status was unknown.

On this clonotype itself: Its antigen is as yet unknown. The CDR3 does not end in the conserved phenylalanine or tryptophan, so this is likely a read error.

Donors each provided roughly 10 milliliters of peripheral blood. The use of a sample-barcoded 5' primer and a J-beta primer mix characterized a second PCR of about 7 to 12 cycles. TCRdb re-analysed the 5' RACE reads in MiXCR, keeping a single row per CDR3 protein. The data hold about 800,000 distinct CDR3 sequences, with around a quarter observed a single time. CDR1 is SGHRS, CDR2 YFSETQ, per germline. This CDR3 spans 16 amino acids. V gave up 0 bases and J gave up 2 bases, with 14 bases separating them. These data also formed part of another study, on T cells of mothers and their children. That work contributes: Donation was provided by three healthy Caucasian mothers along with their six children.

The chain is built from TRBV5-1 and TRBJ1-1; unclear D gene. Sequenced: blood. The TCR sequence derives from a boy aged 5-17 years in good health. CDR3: CASSLAGPLRNTEAFL. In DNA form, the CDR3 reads TGCGCCAGCAGCTTGGCTGGTCCGTTGAGAAACACTGAAGCTTTCCTT.